The clone carrying this TCR beta chain has more than one count but fewer than ten. Additional DNA sequences in this sample encode the identical CDR3. Under the authors' procedure: Using reference gene primer amplification, nucleated cell counts were estimated. Libraries were prepared by immunoSEQ multiplex PCR; TCRdb keeps only in-frame clonotypes and omits some of them. V, J and clone size reflect that table, while D and trimming were determined from the DNA. The table has 200,000 to 250,000 clones, 80% to 85% seen once. The data derive from a study of blood T cell repertoires in COVID-19. Looking at the study overall: COVID-19 samples, acute and convalescent, were from the United States, Italy and Spain. T cells, B-cell-depleted T cells, or PBMCs supplied cDNA or gDNA.

This CDR3 spans 12 amino acids. Trimming removed 0 bases at V and 5 bases at J, with 5 bases between. CDR1 is LGHNA, CDR2 YNFKEQ, per germline. The specimen was peripheral blood. This chain connects TRBV4-2 to TRBJ2-7; the D is unclear. The TCR originated in a woman aged 25-40 years who had recovered from COVID-19. The CDR3 spells CASSQDSDEQYF. The CDR3 DNA reads TGTGCCAGCAGCCAAGATTCCGACGAGCAGTACTTC.